This T cell receptor (beta chain) was found in a study of T-cell reconstitution after alpha-beta-depleted transplantation in children. Germline CDR1 SGHTA, CDR2 FQGNSA. The CDR3 runs to 16 residues. Deletions cut 1 base from V and 1 base from J, with 13 bases between. Preparing the TCRbeta library involved the use of unique molecular identifiers. TCRdb recomputed calls from the PCR reads with MiXCR, one row per CDR3 protein. This sample has about 200,000 distinct CDR3 sequences; roughly 7.1% occur once, and the top ten carry about 5.9%. The rearrangement joins TRBV7-2 to TRBJ2-5; D perhaps matches TRBD2 (6 bases). The sequencing here drew on PBMCs, taken before TCRalphabeta/CD19-depleted stem cell transplant. The TCR originated in a boy aged 2 to 10 with acute lymphoblastic leukemia, due to receive a stem cell transplant. As DNA, the CDR3 is TGTGCCAGCAGCTTAGGTCGGGGGACCGGCCAAGAGACCCAGTACTTC. Translated, it gives CASSLGRGTGQETQYF.